This TCR beta chain was documented in a study of blood T cell repertoires in COVID-19. This clone was recorded only once. In the original analysis: By means of reference gene primer amplification, nucleated cell counts were estimated. Profiling relied on immunoSEQ multiplex PCR, and the TCRdb table lists in-frame clones only, not all of them. That table gives V, J and clone size, and the DNA gave D and trimming. The data show more than 150,000 clones, with 70% to 80% seen just once and around an eighth held by the top ten. The source material was PBMCs or T cells enriched from blood (not recorded which). The TCR sequence derives from a man aged 60-69 years who had been exposed to COVID-19.

CDR3 residues: CASSSYRGRETQYF. The CDR3 DNA sequence: TGTGCCAGCAGCTCGTACAGGGGGCGAGAGACCCAGTACTTC. The chain couples TRBV5-6 to TRBJ2-5, with 9 bases matching TRBD1. From germline, CDR1 is SGHDT and CDR2 YYEEEE. V lost 3 bases to trimming and J lost 4 bases; unmatched junction nucleotides: 4. This CDR3 is 14 amino acids long.